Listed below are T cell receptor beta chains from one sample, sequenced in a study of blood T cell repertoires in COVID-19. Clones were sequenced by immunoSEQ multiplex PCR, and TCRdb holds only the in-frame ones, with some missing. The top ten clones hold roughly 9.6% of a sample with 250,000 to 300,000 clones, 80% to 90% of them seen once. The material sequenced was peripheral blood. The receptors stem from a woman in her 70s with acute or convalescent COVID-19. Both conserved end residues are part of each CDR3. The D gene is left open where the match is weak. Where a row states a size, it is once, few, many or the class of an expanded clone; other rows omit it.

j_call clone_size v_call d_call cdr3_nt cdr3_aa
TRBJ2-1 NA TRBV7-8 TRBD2 TGTGCCAGCAGCGCCCACGGGGGGAGCTCCTACAATGAGCAGTTCTTC CASSAHGGSSYNEQFF
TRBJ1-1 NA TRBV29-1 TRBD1 TGCAGCGTTGTTGTAGCACAGGGGCGGCCTGAAGCTTTCTTT CSVVVAQGRPEAFF
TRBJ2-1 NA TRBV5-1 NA TGCGCCAGCAGCCCCCAGGACAGATACAATGAGCAGTTCTTC CASSPQDRYNEQFF
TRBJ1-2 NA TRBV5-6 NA TGTGCCAGCAGACCGTACCTCGGAGGACGGCTCTATGGCTACACCTTC CASRPYLGGRLYGYTF
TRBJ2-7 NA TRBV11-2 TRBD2 TGTGCCAGCAGGTCGACTAGCGGGAGATCCTACGAGCAGTACTTC CASRSTSGRSYEQYF
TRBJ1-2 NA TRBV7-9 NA TGTGCCAGCAGCTTAGAGCTTTGGTCAGGCTACACCTTC CASSLELWSGYTF
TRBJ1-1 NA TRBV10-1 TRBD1 TGCGCCAGCAGTTTGGACAGGGGGCGTCATTTGAACACTGAAGCTTTCTTT CASSLDRGRHLNTEAFF
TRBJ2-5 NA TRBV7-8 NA TGTGCCAGCAGCTCGGAAGGCGGGACGAGGAGTGGGCAGACCCAGTACTTC CASSSEGGTRSGQTQYF
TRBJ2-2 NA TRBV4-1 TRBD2 TGCGCCAGCAGCCAAGGTCGGGGGAGGGGCGGGGAGCTGTTTTTT CASSQGRGRGGELFF
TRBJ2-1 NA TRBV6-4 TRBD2 TGTGCCAGCAGTAAAACACGAGGGCGGGGGGATGAGCAGTTCTTC CASSKTRGRGDEQFF
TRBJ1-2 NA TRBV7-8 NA TGTGCCAGCAGCCTCTCAGGGGCCTATGGCTACACCTTC CASSLSGAYGYTF
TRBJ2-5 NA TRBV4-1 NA TGCGCCAGCAGCCAAGATGAAGGGTTTAGGGGGACCCAGTACTTC CASSQDEGFRGTQYF
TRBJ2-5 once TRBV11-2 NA TGTGCCAGCAGCTTGGGGTTTGCGGGGCTAGCAGGAGAGACCCAGTACTTC CASSLGFAGLAGETQYF
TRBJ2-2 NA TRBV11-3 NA TGTGCCAGCAGCTTAACCGGGATCACCGGGGAGCTGTTTTTT CASSLTGITGELFF
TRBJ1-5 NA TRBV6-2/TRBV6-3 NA TGTGCCAGCAGTTATACAGACAATCAGCCCCAGCATTTT CASSYTDNQPQHF
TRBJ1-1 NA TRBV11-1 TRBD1 TGTGCCAGCAGCGCGGACAGGGGCACTGAAGCTTTCTTT CASSADRGTEAFF
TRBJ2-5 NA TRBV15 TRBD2 TGTGCCACCAGCAGAGATCCCCGACTAGCGGGGGGCCAAGAGACCCAGTACTTC CATSRDPRLAGGQETQYF
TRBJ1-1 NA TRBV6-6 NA TGTGCCAGCAGTTTTACAGGGAGGGAAGACACTGAAGCTTTCTTT CASSFTGREDTEAFF
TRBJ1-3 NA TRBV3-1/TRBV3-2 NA TGTGCCAGCAGGCTGAAGGCGGCCTCTGGAAACACCATATATTTT CASRLKAASGNTIYF
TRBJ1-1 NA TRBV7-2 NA TGTGCCAGCAGCTATCCCGGGGGTCGGAACACTGAAGCTTTCTTT CASSYPGGRNTEAFF